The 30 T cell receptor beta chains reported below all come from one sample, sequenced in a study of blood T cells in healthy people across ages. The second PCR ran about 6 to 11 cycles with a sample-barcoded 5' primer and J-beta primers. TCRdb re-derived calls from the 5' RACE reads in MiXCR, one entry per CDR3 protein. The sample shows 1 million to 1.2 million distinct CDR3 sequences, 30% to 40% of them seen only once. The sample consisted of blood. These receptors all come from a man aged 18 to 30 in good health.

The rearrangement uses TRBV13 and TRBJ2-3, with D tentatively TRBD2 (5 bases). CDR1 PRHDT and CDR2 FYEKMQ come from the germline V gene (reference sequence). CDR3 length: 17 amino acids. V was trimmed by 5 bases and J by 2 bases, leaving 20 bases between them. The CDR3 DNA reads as TGTGCCAGCAGCCCGGGGATAACAAGAAGTCCCACAGATACGCAGTATTTT. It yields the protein CASSPGITRSPTDTQYF.

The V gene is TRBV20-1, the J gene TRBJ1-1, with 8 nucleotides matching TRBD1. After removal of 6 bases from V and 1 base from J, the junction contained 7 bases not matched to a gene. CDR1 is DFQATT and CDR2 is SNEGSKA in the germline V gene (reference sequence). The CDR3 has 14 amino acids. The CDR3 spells CSAPWTGTNTEAFF. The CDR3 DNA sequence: TGCAGTGCCCCCTGGACAGGGACGAACACTGAAGCTTTCTTT.

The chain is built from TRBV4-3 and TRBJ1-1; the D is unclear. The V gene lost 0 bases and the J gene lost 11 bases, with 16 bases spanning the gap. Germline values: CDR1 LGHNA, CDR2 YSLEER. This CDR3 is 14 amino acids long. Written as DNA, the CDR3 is TGCGCCAGCAGCCAAGATACCCCCTTCCTTTTGGCTTTCTTT. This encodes CASSQDTPFLLAFF.

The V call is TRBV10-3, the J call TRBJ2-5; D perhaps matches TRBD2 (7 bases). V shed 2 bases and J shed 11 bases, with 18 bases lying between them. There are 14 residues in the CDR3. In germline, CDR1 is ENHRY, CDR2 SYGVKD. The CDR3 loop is CAISEPAGDYEQYF. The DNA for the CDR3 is TGTGCCATCAGTGAGCCGGCAGGGGACTATGAGCAGTACTTC.

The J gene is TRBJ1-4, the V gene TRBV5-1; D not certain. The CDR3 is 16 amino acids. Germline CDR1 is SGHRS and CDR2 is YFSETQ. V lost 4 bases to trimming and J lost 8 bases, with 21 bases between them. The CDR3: CASSPDLSGVPEKLFF. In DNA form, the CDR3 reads TGCGCCAGCAGCCCGGATCTTAGCGGGGTACCGGAAAAACTGTTTTTT. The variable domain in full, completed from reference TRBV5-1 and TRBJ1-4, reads KAGVTQTPRYLIKTRGQQVTLSCSPISGHRSVSWYQQTPGQGLQFLFEYFSETQRNKGNFPGRFSGRQFSNSRSEMNVSTLELGDSALYLCASSPDLSGVPEKLFFGSGTQLSVL.

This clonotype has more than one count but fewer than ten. In nucleotides, the CDR3 is TGTGCCAGCAGTTCGGGACAGGCAGCAGATACGCAGTATTTT. This encodes CASSSGQAADTQYF. V is TRBV12-3 or TRBV12-4 and J is TRBJ2-3, with TRBD1 matching 8 bases. The CDR3 extends over 14 amino acids. J gave up 4 bases and V 4 bases, and 4 bases lay outside the gene matches.

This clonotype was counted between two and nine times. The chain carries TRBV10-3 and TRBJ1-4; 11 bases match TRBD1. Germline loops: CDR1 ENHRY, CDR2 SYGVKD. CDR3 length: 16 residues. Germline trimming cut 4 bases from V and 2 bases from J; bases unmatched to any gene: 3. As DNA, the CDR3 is TGTGCCATCAGTGGGACAGGGGGCTGGACTAATGAAAAACTGTTTTTT. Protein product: CAISGTGGWTNEKLFF.

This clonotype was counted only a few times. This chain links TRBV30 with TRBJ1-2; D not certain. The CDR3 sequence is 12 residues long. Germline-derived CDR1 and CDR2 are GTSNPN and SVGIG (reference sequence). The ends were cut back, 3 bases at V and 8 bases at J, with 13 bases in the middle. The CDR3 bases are TGTGCCTGGAGCCGAGATGAAGGAGGCTACACCTTC. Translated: CAWSRDEGGYTF.

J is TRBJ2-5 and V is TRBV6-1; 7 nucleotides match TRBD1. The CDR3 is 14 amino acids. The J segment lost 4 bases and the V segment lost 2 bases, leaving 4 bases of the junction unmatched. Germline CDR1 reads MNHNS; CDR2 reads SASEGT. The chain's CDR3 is CASSEIEGAETQYF. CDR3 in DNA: TGTGCCAGCAGTGAAATCGAGGGGGCAGAGACCCAGTACTTC.

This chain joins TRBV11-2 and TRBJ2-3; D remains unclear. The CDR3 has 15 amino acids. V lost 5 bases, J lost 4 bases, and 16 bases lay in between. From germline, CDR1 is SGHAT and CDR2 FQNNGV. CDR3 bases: TGTGCCAGCAGCCCACAAGCCATGAGTGCAGATACGCAGTATTTT. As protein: CASSPQAMSADTQYF.

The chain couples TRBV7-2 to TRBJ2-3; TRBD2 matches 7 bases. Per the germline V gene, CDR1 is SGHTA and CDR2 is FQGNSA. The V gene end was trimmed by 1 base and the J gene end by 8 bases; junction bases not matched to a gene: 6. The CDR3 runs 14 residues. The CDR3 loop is CASSLGAGLGTQYF. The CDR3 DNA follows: TGTGCCAGCAGCTTAGGAGCGGGGTTGGGTACGCAGTATTTT.

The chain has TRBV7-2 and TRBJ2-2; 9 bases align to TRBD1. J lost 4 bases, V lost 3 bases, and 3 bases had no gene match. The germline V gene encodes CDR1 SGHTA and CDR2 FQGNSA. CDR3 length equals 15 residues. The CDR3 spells CASSFGTGLTGELFF. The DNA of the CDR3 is TGTGCCAGCAGCTTCGGGACAGGGCTCACCGGGGAGCTGTTTTTT.

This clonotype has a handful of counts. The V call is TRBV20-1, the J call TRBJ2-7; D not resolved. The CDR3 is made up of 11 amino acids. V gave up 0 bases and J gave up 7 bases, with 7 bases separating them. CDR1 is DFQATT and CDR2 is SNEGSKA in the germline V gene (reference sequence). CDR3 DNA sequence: TGCAGTGCTAGAGACCCCAATGAGCAGTACTTC. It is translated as CSARDPNEQYF.

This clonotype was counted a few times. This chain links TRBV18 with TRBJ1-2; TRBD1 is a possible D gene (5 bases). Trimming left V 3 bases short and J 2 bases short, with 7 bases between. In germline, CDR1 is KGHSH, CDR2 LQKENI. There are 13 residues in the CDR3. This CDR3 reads CASSPSGNYGYTF. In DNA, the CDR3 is TGTGCCAGCTCACCGTCAGGGAACTATGGCTACACCTTC. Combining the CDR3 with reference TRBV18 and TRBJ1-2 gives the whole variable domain NAGVMQNPRHLVRRRGQEARLRCSPMKGHSHVYWYRQLPEEGLKFMVYLQKENIIDESGMPKERFSAEFPKEGPSILRIQQVVRGDSAAYFCASSPSGNYGYTFGSGTRLTVV.

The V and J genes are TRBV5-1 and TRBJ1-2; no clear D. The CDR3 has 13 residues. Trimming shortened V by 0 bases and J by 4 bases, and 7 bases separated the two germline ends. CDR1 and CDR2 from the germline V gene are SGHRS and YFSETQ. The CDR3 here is CASSLDETYGYTF. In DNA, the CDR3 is TGCGCCAGCAGCTTGGATGAAACCTATGGCTACACCTTC.

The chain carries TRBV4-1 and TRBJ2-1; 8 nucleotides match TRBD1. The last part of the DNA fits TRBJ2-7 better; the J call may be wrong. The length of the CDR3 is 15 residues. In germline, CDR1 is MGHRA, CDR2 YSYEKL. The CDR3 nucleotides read TGCGCCAGCAGCCTCAAGGACAGGGAAAGCAATGAGCAGTACTTC. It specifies CASSLKDRESNEQYF.

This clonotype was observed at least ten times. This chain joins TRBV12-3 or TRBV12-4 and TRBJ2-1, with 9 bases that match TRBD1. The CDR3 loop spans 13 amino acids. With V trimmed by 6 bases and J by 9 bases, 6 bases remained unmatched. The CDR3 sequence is CASRGTGLGEQFF. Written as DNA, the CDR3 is TGTGCCAGCAGGGGGACAGGGCTGGGTGAGCAGTTCTTC.

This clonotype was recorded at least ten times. This CDR3 is CASSSGTDTQYF. The CDR3 nucleotides are TGTGCCAGCAGCTCGGGTACAGATACGCAGTATTTT. The gene calls are TRBV7-9 and TRBJ2-3; no definite D call. In germline, CDR1 is SEHNR, CDR2 FQNEAQ (reference sequence). The CDR3 is 12 residues long. Trimming pared 4 bases from V and 3 bases from J, leaving 5 bases between. The full variable domain, completed using reference TRBV7-9 and TRBJ2-3, is DTGVSQNPRHKITKRGQNVTFRCDPISEHNRLYWYRQTLGQGPEFLTYFQNEAQLEKSRLLSDRFSAERPKGSFSTLEIQRTEQGDSAMYLCASSSGTDTQYFGPGTRLTVL.

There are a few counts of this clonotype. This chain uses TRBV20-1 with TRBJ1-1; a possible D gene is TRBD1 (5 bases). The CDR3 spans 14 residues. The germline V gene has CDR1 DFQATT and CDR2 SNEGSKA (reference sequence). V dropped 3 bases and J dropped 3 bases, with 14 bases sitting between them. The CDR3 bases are TGCAGTGCTAGGGGGGACCTTACTTACACTGAAGCTTTCTTT. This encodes CSARGDLTYTEAFF.

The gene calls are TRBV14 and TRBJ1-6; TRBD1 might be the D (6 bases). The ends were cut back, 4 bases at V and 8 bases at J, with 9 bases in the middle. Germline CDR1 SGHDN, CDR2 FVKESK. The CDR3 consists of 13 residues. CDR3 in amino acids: CASSRQGYSPLHF. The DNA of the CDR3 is TGTGCCAGCAGCCGGCAGGGGTATTCACCCCTCCACTTT.

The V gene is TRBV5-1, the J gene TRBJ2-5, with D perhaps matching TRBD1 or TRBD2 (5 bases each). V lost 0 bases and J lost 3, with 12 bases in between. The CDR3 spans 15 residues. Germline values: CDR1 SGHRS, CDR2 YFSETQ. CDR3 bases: TGCGCCAGCAGCTTGGTCTCCGGGACCGAAGAGACCCAGTACTTC. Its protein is CASSLVSGTEETQYF.

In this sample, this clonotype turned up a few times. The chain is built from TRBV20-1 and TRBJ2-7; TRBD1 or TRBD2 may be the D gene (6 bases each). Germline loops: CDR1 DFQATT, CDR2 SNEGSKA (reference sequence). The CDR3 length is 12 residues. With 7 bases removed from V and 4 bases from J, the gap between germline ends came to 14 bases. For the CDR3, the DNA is TGCAGTGGCGGGACAAGTTGGTACGAGCAGTACTTC. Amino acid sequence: CSGGTSWYEQYF.

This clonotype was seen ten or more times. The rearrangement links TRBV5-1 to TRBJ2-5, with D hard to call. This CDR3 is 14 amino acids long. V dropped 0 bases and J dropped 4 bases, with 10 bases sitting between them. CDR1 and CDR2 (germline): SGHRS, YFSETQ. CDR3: CASSLGLSSETQYF. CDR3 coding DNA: TGCGCCAGCAGCTTGGGACTGAGTTCAGAGACCCAGTACTTC.

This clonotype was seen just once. In DNA form, the CDR3 reads TGTGCCAGCAGCTTAGAATACAAGGGAGGGGAGCAGTACTTC. This codes for CASSLEYKGGEQYF. The chain recombines TRBV7-9 with TRBJ2-5; TRBD2 matches at 7 bases. The CDR3 totals 14 residues. V lost 1 base to trimming and J lost 11 bases; unmatched junction nucleotides: 10. Germline lookup yields CDR1 SEHNR and CDR2 FQNEAQ (reference sequence).

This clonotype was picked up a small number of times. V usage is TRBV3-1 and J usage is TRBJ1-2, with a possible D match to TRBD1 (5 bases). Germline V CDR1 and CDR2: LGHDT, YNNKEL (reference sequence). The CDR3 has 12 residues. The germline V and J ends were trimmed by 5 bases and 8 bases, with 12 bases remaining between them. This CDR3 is CASSLRGEGYTF. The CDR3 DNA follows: TGTGCCAGCAGCTTACGGGGGGAAGGCTACACCTTC.

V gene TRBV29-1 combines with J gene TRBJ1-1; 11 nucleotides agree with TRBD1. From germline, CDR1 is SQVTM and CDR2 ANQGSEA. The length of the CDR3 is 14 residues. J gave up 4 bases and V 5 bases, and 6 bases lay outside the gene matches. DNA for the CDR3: TGCAGCGTTCAGATGGGGACAGGGGGCACTGAAGCTTTCTTT. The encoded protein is CSVQMGTGGTEAFF.

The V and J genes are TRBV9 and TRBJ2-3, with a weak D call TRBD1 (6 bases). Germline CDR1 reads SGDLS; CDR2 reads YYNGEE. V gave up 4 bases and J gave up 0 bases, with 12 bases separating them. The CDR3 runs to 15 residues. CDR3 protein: CASSFAGVSTDTQYF. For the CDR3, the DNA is TGTGCCAGCAGCTTCGCAGGGGTTAGCACAGATACGCAGTATTTT.

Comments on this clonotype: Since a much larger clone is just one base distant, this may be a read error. The CDR3 bases are TGTGCCAGCAGTTCAAGCGCTTCCGAGCAGTTCTTC. It encodes CASSSSASEQFF. The J gene is TRBJ2-1, the V gene TRBV12-3 or TRBV12-4, with D unclear. This CDR3 spans 12 amino acids. V shed 4 bases and J shed 10 bases, with 11 bases lying between them.

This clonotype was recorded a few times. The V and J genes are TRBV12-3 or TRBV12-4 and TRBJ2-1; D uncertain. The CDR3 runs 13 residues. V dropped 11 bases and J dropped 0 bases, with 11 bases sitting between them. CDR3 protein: CADVLSSYNEQFF. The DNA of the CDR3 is TGTGCCGACGTCCTGAGCTCCTACAATGAGCAGTTCTTC.

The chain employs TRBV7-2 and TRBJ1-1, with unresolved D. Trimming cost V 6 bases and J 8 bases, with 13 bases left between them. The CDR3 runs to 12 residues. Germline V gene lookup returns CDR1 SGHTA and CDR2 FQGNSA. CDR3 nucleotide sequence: TGTGCCAGCAGACCTCCTCGAACAGAAGCTTTCTTT. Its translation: CASRPPRTEAFF.